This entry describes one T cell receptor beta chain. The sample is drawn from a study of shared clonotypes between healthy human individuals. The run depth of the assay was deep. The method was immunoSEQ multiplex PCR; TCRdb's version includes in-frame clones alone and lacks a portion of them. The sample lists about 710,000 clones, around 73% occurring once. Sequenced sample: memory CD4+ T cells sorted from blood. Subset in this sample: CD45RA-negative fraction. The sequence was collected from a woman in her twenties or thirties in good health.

The chain's CDR3 is CASSLAGPGAGANYGYTF. The CDR3 DNA reads as TGTGCCAGCAGTTTAGCCGGCCCCGGGGCAGGGGCTAACTATGGCTACACCTTC. V is TRBV27 and J is TRBJ1-2; a possible D gene is TRBD1 (6 bases). V shed 2 bases and J shed 0 bases, with 19 bases lying between them. CDR3 length: 18 amino acids. Germline-derived CDR1 and CDR2 are MNHEY and SMNVEV (reference sequence).